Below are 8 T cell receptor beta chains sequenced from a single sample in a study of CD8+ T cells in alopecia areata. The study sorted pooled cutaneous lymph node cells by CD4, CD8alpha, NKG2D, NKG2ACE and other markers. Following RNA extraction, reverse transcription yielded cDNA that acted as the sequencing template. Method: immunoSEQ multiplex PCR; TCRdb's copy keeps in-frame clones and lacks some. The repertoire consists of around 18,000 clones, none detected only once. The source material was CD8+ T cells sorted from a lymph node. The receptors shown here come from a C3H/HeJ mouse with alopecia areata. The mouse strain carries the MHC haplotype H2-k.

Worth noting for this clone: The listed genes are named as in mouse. CDR3 in amino acids: CASSHGQGTNTEVFF. Incomplete CDR3 DNA: TGTGCCAGCAGCCACGGACAGGGGACGAACACA. This rearrangement joins TRBV5 to TRBJ1-1, with 9 bases matching TRBD1. The CDR3 end is not reached by the read, which stops 4 residues before it; the germline J gene fills it in. Losses at the gene ends were 3 bases for V and 1 base for J; bases not matched to a gene: 3. Germline CDR1 and CDR2: LGHNA and YNLKQL (reference sequence). The CDR3 sequence is 15 residues long.

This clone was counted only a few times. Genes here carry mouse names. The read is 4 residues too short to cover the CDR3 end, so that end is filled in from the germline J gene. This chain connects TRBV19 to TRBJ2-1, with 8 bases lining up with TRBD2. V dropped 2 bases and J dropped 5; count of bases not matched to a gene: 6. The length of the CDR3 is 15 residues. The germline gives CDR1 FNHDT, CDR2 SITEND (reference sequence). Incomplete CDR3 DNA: TGTGCCAGCAGTATCTGGGGGGAAAGAGATGCT. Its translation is CASSIWGERDA. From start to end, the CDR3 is CASSIWGERDAEQFF. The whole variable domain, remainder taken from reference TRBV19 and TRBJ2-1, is GGIITQTPKFLIGQEGQKLTLKCQQNFNHDTMYWYRQDSGKGLRLIYYSITENDLQKGDLSEGYDASREKKSSFSLTVTSAQKNEMAVFLCASSIWGERDAEQFFGPGTRLTVL.

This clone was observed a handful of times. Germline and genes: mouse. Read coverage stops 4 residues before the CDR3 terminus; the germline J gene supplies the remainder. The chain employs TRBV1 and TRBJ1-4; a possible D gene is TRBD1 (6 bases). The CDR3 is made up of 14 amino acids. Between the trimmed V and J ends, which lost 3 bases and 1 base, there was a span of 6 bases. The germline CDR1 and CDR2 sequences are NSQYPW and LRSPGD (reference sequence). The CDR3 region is CTCSAGHSNERLFF. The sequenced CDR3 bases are TGCACCTGCAGTGCGGGACATTCCAACGAA.

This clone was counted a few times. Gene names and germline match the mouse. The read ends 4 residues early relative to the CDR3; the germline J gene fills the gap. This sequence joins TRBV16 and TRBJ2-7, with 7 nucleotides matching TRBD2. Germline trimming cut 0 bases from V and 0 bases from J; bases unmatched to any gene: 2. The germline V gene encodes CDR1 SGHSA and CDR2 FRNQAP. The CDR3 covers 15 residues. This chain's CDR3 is CASSLDWGSSYEQYF. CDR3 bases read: TGTGCAAGCAGCTTAGACTGGGGGAGCTCCTAT.

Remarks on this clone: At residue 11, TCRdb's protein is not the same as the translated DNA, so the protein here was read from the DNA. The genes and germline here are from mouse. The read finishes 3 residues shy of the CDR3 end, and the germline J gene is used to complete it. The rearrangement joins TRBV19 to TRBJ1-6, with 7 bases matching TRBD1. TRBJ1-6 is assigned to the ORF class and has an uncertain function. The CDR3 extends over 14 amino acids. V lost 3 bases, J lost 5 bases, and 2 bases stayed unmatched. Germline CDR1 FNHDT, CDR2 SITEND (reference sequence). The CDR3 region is CASSTDRDNSPLYF. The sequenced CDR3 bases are TGTGCCAGCAGTACCGACAGGGATAATTCGCCC.

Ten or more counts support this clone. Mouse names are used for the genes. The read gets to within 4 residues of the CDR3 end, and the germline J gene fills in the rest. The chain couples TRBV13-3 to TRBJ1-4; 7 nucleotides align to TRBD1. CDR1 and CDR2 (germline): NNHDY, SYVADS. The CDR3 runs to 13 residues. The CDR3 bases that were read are TGTGCCAGCAGGGCAGGGGGGGCCGAA. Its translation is CASRAGGAE. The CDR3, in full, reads CASRAGGAERLFF. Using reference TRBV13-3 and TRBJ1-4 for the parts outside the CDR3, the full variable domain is EAAVTQSPRSKVAVTGGKVTLSCHQTNNHDYMYWYRQDTGHGLRLIHYSYVADSTEKGDIPDGYKASRPSQENFSLILELASLSQTAVYFCASRAGGAERLFFGHGTKLSVL.

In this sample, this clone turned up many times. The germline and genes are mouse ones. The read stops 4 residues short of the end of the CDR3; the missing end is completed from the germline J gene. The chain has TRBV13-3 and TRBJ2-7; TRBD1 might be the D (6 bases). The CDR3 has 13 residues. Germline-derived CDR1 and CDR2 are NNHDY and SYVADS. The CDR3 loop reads CASSSRDKYEQYF. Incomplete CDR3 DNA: TGTGCCAGCTCCTCTCGGGACAAATAT.

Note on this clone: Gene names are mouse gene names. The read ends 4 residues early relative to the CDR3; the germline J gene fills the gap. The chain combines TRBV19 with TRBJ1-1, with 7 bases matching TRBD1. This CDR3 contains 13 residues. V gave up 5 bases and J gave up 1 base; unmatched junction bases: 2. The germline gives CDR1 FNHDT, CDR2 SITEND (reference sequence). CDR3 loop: CASSHRGNTEVFF. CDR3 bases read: TGTGCCAGCAGCCACAGGGGAAACACA.